The text below deals with one TCR beta chain. This sample stems from a study of cytomegalovirus exposure and HLA in healthy donors. Use of 60 Vbeta and 13 Jbeta primers characterized the PCR. The assay was immunoSEQ multiplex PCR, and TCRdb's table has in-frame clones only and misses some. Of around 80,000 clones in the sample, about 79% were seen once. This TCR was recovered from a man aged 40-49 years in good health and CMV-seronegative. The specimen sequenced was PBMCs.

The DNA of the CDR3 is TGTGCCAGCAGCTTTGGGACAGGGGACTATGAGCAGTTCTTC. This translates into CASSFGTGDYEQFF. This chain uses TRBV4-2 with TRBJ2-1, with TRBD1 matching 10 bases. CDR3 size: 14 residues. Losses at the gene ends were 5 bases for V and 8 bases for J; bases not matched to a gene: 6. CDR1 is LGHNA and CDR2 is YNFKEQ in the germline V gene.